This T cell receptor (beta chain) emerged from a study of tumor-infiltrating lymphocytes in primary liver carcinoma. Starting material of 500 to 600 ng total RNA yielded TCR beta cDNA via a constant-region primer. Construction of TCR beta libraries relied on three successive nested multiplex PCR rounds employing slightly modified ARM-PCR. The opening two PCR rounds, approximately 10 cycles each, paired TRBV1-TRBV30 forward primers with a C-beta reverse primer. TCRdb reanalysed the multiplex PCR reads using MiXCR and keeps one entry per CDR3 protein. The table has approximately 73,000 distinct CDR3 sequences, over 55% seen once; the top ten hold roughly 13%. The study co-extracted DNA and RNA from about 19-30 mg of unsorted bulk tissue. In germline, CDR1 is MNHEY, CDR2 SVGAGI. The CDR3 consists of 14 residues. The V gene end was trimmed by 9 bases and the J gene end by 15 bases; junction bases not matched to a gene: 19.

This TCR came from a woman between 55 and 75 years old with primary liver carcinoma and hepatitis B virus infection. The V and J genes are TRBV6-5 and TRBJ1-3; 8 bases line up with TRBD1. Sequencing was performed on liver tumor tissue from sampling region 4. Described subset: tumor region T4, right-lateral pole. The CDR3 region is CASSYGQGANITYF. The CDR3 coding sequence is TGTGCCAGTAGCTACGGACAGGGAGCAAACATCACATATTTT.